These 20 T cell receptor beta chains came from one sample sequenced in a study of post-analysis software for immune sequencing data. The antigens for these receptors are not known. Presence of unique molecular identifiers characterized the TCR beta cDNA libraries. TCRdb re-called the PCR reads with MiXCR, one entry per CDR3 protein. This table holds about 770,000 distinct CDR3 sequences, 46% found once. Overall study results and limits: A few TRBV segments were significantly more frequent in patients than in controls. TRBV5-6, TRBV5-1 and TRBV20-1 were among these segments.

Sequencing used blood. Source of these receptors: a girl aged 10-17 years with multiple sclerosis.

This clonotype was recorded a few times. This chain joins TRBV3-1 and TRBJ2-7; D is uncertain. The CDR3 runs to 14 residues. Germline assignment: CDR1 LGHDT and CDR2 YNNKEL (reference sequence). V lost 0 bases and J lost 7, with 13 bases in between. The CDR3 loop reads CASSQDPSPREQYF. The CDR3, as DNA: TGTGCCAGCAGCCAAGATCCATCCCCGCGGGAGCAGTACTTC.

Here the CDR3 reads CSASAWREGTDTQYF. Here the CDR3 DNA reads TGCAGTGCTAGCGCATGGCGGGAGGGCACAGATACGCAGTATTTT. The V call is TRBV20-1, the J call TRBJ2-3; the match to TRBD2 covers 8 bases. The V gene's germline CDR1 is DFQATT and CDR2 SNEGSKA (reference sequence). Losses at the gene ends were 3 bases for V and 1 base for J; bases not matched to a gene: 6. The CDR3 has 15 amino acids.

This clonotype has a single count. The V call is TRBV12-3 or TRBV12-4, the J call TRBJ1-2; D is uncertain. The CDR3 is 16 amino acids. Trimming removed 4 bases at V and 0 bases at J, with 15 bases between. Here the CDR3 DNA reads TGTGCCAGCAGTTATGAAGGGATAAGAGCTAACTATGGCTACACCTTC. Amino acids: CASSYEGIRANYGYTF.

This sequence joins TRBV5-4 and TRBJ2-1; 9 bases fit TRBD1. The germline V gene encodes CDR1 SGHNT and CDR2 YYREEE (reference sequence). V shed 4 bases, J shed 7 bases, and the junction held 9 bases outside the gene matches. The CDR3 extends over 15 amino acids. This CDR3 is CASSVPGTGINEQFF. The CDR3 DNA sequence: TGTGCCAGCAGCGTGCCCGGGACAGGGATTAATGAGCAGTTCTTC.

V and J are TRBV20-1 and TRBJ2-3; D is perhaps TRBD1 (7 bases). Germline V gives CDR1 DFQATT, CDR2 SNEGSKA (reference sequence). The CDR3 consists of 14 residues. The V and J ends lost 5 bases and 3 bases respectively, with 15 bases between them. CDR3 in DNA: TGCAGTGCTGTAGACAGGGAGGCGACAGATACGCAGTATTTT. Translated, it gives CSAVDREATDTQYF.

This clonotype appeared a few times. This chain connects TRBV10-3 to TRBJ1-2; tentatively, D is TRBD1 (5 bases). The CDR3 covers 14 residues. V was trimmed by 6 bases and J by 4 bases, leaving 15 bases between them. In germline, CDR1 is ENHRY, CDR2 SYGVKD. CDR3 sequence reads: CAISGGEFTYGYTF. In nucleotides, the CDR3 is TGTGCCATCAGCGGAGGGGAATTTACCTATGGCTACACCTTC.

The CDR3 DNA reads TGTGCCAGCAGTCCAGGGGCCGATTATGGCTACACCTTC. Its translation: CASSPGADYGYTF. This rearrangement joins TRBV12-3 or TRBV12-4 to TRBJ1-2, with D possibly TRBD1 on 6 matching bases. CDR3 length: 13 residues. V lost 5 bases and J lost 5, with 12 bases in between.

This clonotype was recorded a few times. The chain is built from TRBV30 and TRBJ2-5; 7 bases are a match to TRBD2. The J call could be wrong; TRBJ2-7 is a better fit for the DNA end. Per the germline V gene, CDR1 is GTSNPN and CDR2 is SVGIG (reference sequence). This CDR3 has 14 amino acids. The CDR3 nucleotides are TGTGCCTGCACCCCGGGAGGCTGGGGACACGAGCAGTACTTC. Residues: CACTPGGWGHEQYF.

On this clonotype itself: A read error may produce the germline difference seen at one junction end. V and J are TRBV7-8 and TRBJ1-4, with 9 nucleotides matching TRBD1. CDR1 SGHVS and CDR2 FQNEAQ come from the germline V gene. The CDR3 runs to 15 residues. The CDR3 sequence is CTSSTWDRDFEKLFF. CDR3 nucleotide sequence: TGTACCAGCAGCACCTGGGACAGGGATTTTGAAAAACTGTTTTTT.

The rearrangement joins TRBV30 to TRBJ2-6; no firm D call. V lost 1 base, J lost 4 bases, and 5 bases lay in between. The germline CDR1 and CDR2 sequences are GTSNPN and SVGIG (reference sequence). This CDR3 comprises 13 residues. This CDR3 is CAWSGRGANVLTF. CDR3 sequence (DNA): TGTGCCTGGAGTGGGCGCGGGGCCAACGTCCTGACTTTC. The full variable domain, rest sourced from reference TRBV30 and TRBJ2-6, is SQTIHQWPATLVQPVGSPLSLECTVEGTSNPNLYWYRQAAGRGLQLLFYSVGIGQISSEVPQNLSASRPQDRQFILSSKKLLLSDSGFYLCAWSGRGANVLTFGAGSRLTVL.

The chain employs TRBV7-3 and TRBJ2-5; 9 bases align to TRBD2. The J call is doubtful: the DNA matches TRBJ2-7 better. The CDR3 is 13 residues long. Germline CDR1 and CDR2: SGHTA and FQGTGA. The CDR3 loop is CASSPASGTEQYF. The DNA of the CDR3 is TGTGCCAGCAGCCCAGCTAGCGGGACCGAGCAGTACTTC.

The chain recombines TRBV6-5 with TRBJ2-5; 10 bases are shared with TRBD1. The CDR3 is 17 residues long. The germline CDR1 and CDR2 sequences are MNHEY and SVGAGI. Trimming at V came to 3 bases and at J to 4 bases, leaving 11 bases not matched to a gene. In DNA form, the CDR3 reads TGTGCCAGCAGTTATTCCGGCGCCGGGACAGGGGTAGAGACCCAGTACTTC. Translated: CASSYSGAGTGVETQYF.

The J gene is TRBJ2-3, the V gene TRBV5-1; 7 bases fit TRBD2. CDR1 is SGHRS and CDR2 is YFSETQ in the germline V gene. This CDR3 comprises 15 residues. J lost 5 bases, V lost 1 base, and 7 bases had no gene match. The CDR3 DNA is TGCGCCAGCAGCTTGAGGGAATTAGCGGGAGATACGCAGTATTTT. Amino acids: CASSLRELAGDTQYF.

This clonotype showed up just a few times. The CDR3 bases are TGCGCCAGCAGCTTGTGGCAGGGGGGTTCCTACGAGCAGTACTTC. Amino acid sequence: CASSLWQGGSYEQYF. The chain couples TRBV5-1 to TRBJ2-7; a possible D gene is TRBD1 (7 bases). Germline V gives CDR1 SGHRS, CDR2 YFSETQ. Trimming cost V 1 base and J 1 base, with 12 bases left between them. The CDR3 extends over 15 amino acids. Drawing the rest from reference TRBV5-1 and TRBJ2-7, the complete variable domain is KAGVTQTPRYLIKTRGQQVTLSCSPISGHRSVSWYQQTPGQGLQFLFEYFSETQRNKGNFPGRFSGRQFSNSRSEMNVSTLELGDSALYLCASSLWQGGSYEQYFGPGTRLTVT.

A few counts support this clonotype. This chain links TRBV7-8 with TRBJ2-1; D is possibly TRBD2 (6 bases). Trimming shortened V by 4 bases and J by 0 bases, and 19 bases separated the two germline ends. This CDR3 comprises 18 residues. CDR1 SGHVS and CDR2 FQNEAQ come from the germline V gene. In DNA form, the CDR3 reads TGTGCCAGCAGCTCTGGCGGGGCTAGGAGCGGCTCCTACAATGAGCAGTTCTTC. Residues: CASSSGGARSGSYNEQFF.

The rearrangement links TRBV5-1 to TRBJ2-7; D call uncertain. The CDR3 spans 12 residues. The V gene's germline CDR1 is SGHRS and CDR2 YFSETQ. The V gene lost 4 bases and the J gene lost 4 bases, with 9 bases spanning the gap. This chain's CDR3 is CASSHQGYEQYF. Written as DNA, the CDR3 is TGCGCCAGCAGCCACCAAGGGTACGAGCAGTACTTC.

The rearrangement links TRBV4-3 to TRBJ2-1; D possibly corresponds to TRBD2 (5 bases). CDR1 is LGHNA and CDR2 is YSLEER in the germline V gene. V lost 0 bases and J lost 4, with 13 bases in between. The CDR3 is made up of 16 amino acids. CDR3 residues: CASSQDSGKLYNEQFF. The CDR3 nucleotides read TGCGCCAGCAGCCAAGATTCCGGGAAATTATACAATGAGCAGTTCTTC.

This clonotype turned up a few times. The chain couples TRBV4-1 to TRBJ2-5, with TRBD1 matching 7 bases. This CDR3 region has 15 residues. Germline loops: CDR1 MGHRA, CDR2 YSYEKL. V shed 1 base and J 3 bases; nucleotides not matched to a gene: 5. CDR3 region: CASSQVGTAKETQYF. Written as DNA, the CDR3 is TGCGCCAGCAGCCAAGTGGGGACAGCTAAAGAGACCCAGTACTTC.

J is TRBJ2-3 and V is TRBV29-1; 8 bases align to TRBD2. CDR1 is SQVTM and CDR2 is ANQGSEA in the germline V gene. V lost 6 bases to trimming and J lost 7 bases; unmatched junction nucleotides: 6. The CDR3 runs 12 residues. The CDR3 loop is CSVVAGTNTQYF. The CDR3 DNA sequence: TGCAGCGTAGTAGCGGGAACTAATACGCAGTATTTT.

This clonotype turned up a few times. The gene calls are TRBV11-2 and TRBJ2-4, with no clear D. The CDR3 contains 17 residues. CDR1 is SGHAT and CDR2 is FQNNGV in the germline V gene. Trimming left V 1 base short and J 0 bases short, with 13 bases between. The CDR3 sequence is CASSLAWGTLAKNIQYF. The CDR3 DNA is TGTGCCAGCAGCTTAGCCTGGGGTACTCTAGCCAAAAACATTCAGTACTTC. The whole variable domain, filled in from reference TRBV11-2 and TRBJ2-4, reads EAGVAQSPRYKIIEKRQSVAFWCNPISGHATLYWYQQILGQGPKLLIQFQNNGVVDDSQLPKDRFSAERLKGVDSTLKIQPAKLEDSAVYLCASSLAWGTLAKNIQYFGAGTRLSVL.